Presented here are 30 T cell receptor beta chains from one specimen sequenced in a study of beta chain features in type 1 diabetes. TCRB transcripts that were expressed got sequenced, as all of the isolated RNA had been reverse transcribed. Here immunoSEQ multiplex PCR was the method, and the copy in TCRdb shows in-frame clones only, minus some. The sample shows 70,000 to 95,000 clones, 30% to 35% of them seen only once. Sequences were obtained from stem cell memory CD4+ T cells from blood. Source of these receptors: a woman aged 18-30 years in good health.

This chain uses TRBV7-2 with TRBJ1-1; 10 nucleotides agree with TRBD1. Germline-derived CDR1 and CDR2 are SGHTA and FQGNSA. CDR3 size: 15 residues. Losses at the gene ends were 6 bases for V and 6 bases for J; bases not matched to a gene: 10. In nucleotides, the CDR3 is TGTGCCAGCAGGGTGCAGGCCGGACAGGGGGCTGAAGCTTTCTTT. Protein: CASRVQAGQGAEAFF.

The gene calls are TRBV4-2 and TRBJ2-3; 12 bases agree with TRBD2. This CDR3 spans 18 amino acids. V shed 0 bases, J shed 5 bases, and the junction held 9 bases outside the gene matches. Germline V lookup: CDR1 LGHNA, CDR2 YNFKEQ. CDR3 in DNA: TGTGCCAGCAGCCAAGATCGAGGGCTAGCGGGAGGGGGAGATACGCAGTATTTT. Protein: CASSQDRGLAGGGDTQYF.

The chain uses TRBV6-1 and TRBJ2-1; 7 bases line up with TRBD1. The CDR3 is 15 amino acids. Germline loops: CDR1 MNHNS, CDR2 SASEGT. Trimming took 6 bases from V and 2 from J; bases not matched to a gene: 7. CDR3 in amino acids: CASSKGGLPYNEQFF. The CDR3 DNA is TGTGCCAGCAGCAAAGGGGGCCTACCCTACAATGAGCAGTTCTTC.

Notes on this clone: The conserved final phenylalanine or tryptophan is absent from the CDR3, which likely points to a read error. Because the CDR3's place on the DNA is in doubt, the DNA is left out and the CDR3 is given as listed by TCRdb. CDR3 amino acids: CATVPQVRAGGGHL. The chain uses TRBV27 and TRBJ2-7; the table names TRBD2, a call not compared with the DNA. From its first to its last residue, the CDR3 has 14 amino acids. Germline V gene lookup returns CDR1 MNHEY and CDR2 SMNVEV (reference sequence).

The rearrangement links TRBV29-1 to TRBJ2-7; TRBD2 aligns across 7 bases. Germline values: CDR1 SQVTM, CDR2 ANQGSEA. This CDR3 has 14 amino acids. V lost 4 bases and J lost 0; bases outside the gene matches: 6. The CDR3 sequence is CSVGLAASSYEQYF. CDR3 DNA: TGCAGCGTTGGGCTAGCGGCGAGCTCCTACGAGCAGTACTTC.

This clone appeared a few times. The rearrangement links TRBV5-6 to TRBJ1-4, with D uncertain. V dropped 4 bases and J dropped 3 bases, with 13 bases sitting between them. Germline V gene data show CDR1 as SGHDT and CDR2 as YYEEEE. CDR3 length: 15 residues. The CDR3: CASSLLWGANEKLFF. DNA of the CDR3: TGTGCCAGCAGCCTACTCTGGGGAGCTAATGAAAAACTGTTTTTT. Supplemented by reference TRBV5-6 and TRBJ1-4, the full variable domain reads DAGVTQSPTHLIKTRGQQVTLRCSPKSGHDTVSWYQQALGQGPQFIFQYYEEEERQRGNFPDRFSGHQFPNYSSELNVNALLLGDSALYLCASSLLWGANEKLFFGSGTQLSVL.

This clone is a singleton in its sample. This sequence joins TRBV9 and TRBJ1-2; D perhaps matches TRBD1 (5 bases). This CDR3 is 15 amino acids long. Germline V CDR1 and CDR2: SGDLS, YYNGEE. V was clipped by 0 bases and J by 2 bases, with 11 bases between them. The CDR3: CASSVEGVRNYGYTF. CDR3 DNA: TGTGCCAGCAGCGTAGAAGGGGTCAGGAACTATGGCTACACCTTC.

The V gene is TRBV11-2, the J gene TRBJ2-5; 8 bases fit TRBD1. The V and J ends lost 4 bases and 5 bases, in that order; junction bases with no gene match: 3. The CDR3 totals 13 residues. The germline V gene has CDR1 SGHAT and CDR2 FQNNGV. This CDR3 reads CASSSGGAETQYF. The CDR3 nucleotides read TGTGCCAGCAGCTCAGGGGGCGCTGAGACCCAGTACTTC. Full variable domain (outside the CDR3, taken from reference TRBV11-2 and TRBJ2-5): EAGVAQSPRYKIIEKRQSVAFWCNPISGHATLYWYQQILGQGPKLLIQFQNNGVVDDSQLPKDRFSAERLKGVDSTLKIQPAKLEDSAVYLCASSSGGAETQYFGPGTRLLVL.

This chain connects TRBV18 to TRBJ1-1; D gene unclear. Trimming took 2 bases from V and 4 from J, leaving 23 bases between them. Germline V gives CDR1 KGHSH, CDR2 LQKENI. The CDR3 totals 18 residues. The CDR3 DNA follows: TGTGCCAGCTCACCAGTCGGGCCGGGAGGAGGCTCGGCCACTGAAGCTTTCTTT. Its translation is CASSPVGPGGGSATEAFF. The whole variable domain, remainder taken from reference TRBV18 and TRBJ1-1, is NAGVMQNPRHLVRRRGQEARLRCSPMKGHSHVYWYRQLPEEGLKFMVYLQKENIIDESGMPKERFSAEFPKEGPSILRIQQVVRGDSAAYFCASSPVGPGGGSATEAFFGQGTRLTVV.

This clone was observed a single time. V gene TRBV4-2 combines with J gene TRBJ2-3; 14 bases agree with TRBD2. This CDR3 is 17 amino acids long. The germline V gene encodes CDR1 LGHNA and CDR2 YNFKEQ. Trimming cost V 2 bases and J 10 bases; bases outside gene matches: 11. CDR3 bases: TGTGCCAGCAGCCAAAGGACTAGCGGGGGGCCCGGGGTTCCGCAGTATTTT. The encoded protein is CASSQRTSGGPGVPQYF.

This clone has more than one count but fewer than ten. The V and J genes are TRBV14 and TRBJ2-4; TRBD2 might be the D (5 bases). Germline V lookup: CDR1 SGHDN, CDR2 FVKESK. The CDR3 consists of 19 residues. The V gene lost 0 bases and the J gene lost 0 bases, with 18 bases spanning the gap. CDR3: CASSQEERERVLAKNIQYF. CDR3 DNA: TGTGCCAGCAGCCAAGAGGAGCGTGAGAGGGTTCTAGCCAAAAACATTCAGTACTTC. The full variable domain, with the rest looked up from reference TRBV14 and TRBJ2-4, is EAGVTQFPSHSVIEKGQTVTLRCDPISGHDNLYWYRRVMGKEIKFLLHFVKESKQDESGMPNNRFLAERTGGTYSTLKVQPAELEDSGVYFCASSQEERERVLAKNIQYFGAGTRLSVL.

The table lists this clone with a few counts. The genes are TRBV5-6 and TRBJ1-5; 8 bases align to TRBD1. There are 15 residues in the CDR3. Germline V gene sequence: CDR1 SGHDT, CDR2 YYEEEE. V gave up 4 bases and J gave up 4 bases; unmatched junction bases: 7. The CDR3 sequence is CASSGGTGANQPQHF. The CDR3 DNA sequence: TGTGCCAGCAGCGGCGGGACAGGAGCGAATCAGCCCCAGCATTTT.

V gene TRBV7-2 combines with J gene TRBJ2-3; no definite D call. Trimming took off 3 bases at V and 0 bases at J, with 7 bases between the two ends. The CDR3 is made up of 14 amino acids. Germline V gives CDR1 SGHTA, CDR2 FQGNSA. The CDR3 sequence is CASSFEVSTDTQYF. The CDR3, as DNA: TGTGCCAGCAGCTTTGAGGTTAGCACAGATACGCAGTATTTT.

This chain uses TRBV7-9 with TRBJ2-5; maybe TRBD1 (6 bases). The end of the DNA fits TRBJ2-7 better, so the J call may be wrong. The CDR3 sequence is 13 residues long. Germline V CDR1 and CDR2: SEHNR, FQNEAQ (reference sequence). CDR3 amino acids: CASTTQGSHEQYF. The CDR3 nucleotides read TGTGCCAGCACGACACAGGGAAGCCACGAGCAGTACTTC.

CDR3 in DNA: TGTGCCAGCAGCTTAGAAGCGGCGAGGAGGGAGACCCAGTACTTC. Encoded protein: CASSLEAARRETQYF. The chain couples TRBV7-2 to TRBJ2-5; possible D gene TRBD2, 5 bases. V was clipped by 1 base and J by 5 bases, with 14 bases between them. The germline gives CDR1 SGHTA, CDR2 FQGNSA. The CDR3 totals 15 residues.

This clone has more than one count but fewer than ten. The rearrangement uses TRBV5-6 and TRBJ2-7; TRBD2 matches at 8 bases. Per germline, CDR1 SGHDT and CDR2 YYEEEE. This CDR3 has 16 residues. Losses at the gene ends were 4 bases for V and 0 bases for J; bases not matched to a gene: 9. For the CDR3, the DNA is TGTGCCAGCAGCGCCCGAGCGGGGGAGGTCTCCTACGAGCAGTACTTC. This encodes CASSARAGEVSYEQYF. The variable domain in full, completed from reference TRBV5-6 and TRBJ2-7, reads DAGVTQSPTHLIKTRGQQVTLRCSPKSGHDTVSWYQQALGQGPQFIFQYYEEEERQRGNFPDRFSGHQFPNYSSELNVNALLLGDSALYLCASSARAGEVSYEQYFGPGTRLTVT.

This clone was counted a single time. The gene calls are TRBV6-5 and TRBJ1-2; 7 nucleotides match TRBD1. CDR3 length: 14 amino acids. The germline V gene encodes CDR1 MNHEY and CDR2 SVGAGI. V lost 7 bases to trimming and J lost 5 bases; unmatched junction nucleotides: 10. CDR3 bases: TGTGCCAGCAATCCGCGACAGGGTGGATATGGCTACACCTTC. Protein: CASNPRQGGYGYTF.

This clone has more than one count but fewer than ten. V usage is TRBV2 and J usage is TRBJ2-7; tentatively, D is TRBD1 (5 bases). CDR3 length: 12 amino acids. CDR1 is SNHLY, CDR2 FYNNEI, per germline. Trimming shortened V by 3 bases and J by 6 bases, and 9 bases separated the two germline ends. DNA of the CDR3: TGTGCCAGCAGTGATGACAGACCCGAGCAGTACTTC. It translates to CASSDDRPEQYF.

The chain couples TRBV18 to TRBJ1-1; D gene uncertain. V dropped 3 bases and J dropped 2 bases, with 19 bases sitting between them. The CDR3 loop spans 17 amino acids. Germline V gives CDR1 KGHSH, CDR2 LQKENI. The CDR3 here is CASSPWAPGNGNTEAFF. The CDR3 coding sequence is TGTGCCAGCTCACCTTGGGCACCCGGGAACGGAAACACTGAAGCTTTCTTT.

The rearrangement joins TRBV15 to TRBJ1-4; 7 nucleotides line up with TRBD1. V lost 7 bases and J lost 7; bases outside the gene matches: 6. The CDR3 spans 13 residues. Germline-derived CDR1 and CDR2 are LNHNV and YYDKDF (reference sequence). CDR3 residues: CATKEGAAEKLFF. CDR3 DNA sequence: TGTGCCACCAAAGAGGGGGCGGCTGAAAAACTGTTTTTT.

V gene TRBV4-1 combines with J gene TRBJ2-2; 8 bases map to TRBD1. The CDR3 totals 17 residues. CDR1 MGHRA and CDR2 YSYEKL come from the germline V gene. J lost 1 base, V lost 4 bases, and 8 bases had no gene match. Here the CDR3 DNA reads TGCGCCAGCAGCCGGGCCCCCAGGGGGCAGAACACCGGGGAGCTGTTTTTT. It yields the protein CASSRAPRGQNTGELFF.

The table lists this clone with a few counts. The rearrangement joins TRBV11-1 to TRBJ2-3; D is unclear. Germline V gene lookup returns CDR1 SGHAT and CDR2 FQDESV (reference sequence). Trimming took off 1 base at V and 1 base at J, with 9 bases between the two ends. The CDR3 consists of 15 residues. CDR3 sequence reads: CASSLGQVGTDTQYF. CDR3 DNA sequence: TGTGCCAGCAGCTTAGGGCAGGTGGGCACAGATACGCAGTATTTT. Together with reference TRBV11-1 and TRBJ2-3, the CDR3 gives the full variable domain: EAEVAQSPRYKITEKSQAVAFWCDPISGHATLYWYRQILGQGPELLVQFQDESVVDDSQLPKDRFSAERLKGVDSTLKIQPAELGDSAMYLCASSLGQVGTDTQYFGPGTRLTVL.

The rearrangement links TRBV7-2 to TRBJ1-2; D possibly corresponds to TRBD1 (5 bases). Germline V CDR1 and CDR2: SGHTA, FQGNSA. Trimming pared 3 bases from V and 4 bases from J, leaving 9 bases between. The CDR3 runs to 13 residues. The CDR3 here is CASSFDRSYGYTF. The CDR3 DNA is TGTGCCAGCAGCTTCGACAGAAGCTATGGCTACACCTTC.

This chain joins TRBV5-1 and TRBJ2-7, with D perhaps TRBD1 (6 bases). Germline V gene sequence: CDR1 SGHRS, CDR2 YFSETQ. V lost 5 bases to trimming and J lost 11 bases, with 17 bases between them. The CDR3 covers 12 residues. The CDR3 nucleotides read TGCGCCAGCAGACCTAACACAGGGTTCAAGTACTTC. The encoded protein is CASRPNTGFKYF.

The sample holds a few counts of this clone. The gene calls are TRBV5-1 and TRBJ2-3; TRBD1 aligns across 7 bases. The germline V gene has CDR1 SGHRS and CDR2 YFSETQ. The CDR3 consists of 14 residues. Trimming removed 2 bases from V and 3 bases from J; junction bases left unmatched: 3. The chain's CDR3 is CASSLGTETDTQYF. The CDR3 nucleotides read TGCGCCAGCAGCTTAGGGACAGAAACAGATACGCAGTATTTT.

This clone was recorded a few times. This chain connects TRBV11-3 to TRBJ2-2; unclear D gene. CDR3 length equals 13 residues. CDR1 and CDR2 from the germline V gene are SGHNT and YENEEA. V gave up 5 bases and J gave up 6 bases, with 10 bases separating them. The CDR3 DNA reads TGTGCCAGCAGCGTGGTTAGCCCCGGGGAGCTGTTTTTT. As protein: CASSVVSPGELFF.

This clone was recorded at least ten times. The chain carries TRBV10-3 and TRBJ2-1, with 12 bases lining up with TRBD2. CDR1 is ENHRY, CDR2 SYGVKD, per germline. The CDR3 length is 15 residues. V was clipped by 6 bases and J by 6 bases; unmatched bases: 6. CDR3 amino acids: CAIRSSGRARNEQFF. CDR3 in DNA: TGTGCCATCAGGTCTAGCGGGAGGGCCCGCAATGAGCAGTTCTTC.

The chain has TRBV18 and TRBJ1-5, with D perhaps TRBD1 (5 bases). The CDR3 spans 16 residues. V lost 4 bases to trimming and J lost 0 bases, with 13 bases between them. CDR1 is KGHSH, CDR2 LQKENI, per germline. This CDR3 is CASSLSSGNSNQPQHF. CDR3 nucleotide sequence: TGTGCCAGCTCACTTAGTTCAGGGAATAGCAATCAGCCCCAGCATTTT.

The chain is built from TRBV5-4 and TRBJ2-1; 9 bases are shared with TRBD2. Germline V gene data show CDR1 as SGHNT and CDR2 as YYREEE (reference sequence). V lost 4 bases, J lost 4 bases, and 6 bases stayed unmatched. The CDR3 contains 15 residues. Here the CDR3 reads CASSPTSGQYNEQFF. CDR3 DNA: TGTGCCAGCAGCCCGACTAGCGGACAATACAATGAGCAGTTCTTC.

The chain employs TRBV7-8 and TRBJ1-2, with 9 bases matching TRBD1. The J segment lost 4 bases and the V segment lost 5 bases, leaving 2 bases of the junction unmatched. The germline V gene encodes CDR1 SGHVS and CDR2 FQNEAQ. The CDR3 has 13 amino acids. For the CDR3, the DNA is TGTGCCAGCAGCCTGGACAGGGGCTATGGCTACACCTTC. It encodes CASSLDRGYGYTF.